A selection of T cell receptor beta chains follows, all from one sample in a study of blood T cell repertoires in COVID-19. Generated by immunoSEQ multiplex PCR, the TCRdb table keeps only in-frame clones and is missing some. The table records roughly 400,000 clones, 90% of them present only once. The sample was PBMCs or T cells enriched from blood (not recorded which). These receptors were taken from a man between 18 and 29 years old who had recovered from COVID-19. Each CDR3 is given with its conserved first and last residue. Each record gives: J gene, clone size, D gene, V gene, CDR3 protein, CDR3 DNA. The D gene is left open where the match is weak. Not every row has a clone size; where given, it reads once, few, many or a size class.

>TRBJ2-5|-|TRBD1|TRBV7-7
CASSSDRGLSETQYF
TGTGCCAGCAGTTCCGACAGGGGGTTATCGGAGACCCAGTACTTC
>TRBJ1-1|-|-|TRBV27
CASRPTRKQAKMNTEAFF
TGTGCCAGCAGGCCAACGCGAAAACAAGCGAAGATGAACACTGAAGCTTTCTTT
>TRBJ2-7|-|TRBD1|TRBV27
CASSPGQAPYEQYF
TGTGCCAGCAGTCCGGGACAGGCCCCCTACGAGCAGTACTTC
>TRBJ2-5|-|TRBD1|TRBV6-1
CASSEDRGREETQYF
TGTGCCAGCAGTGAGGACAGGGGGCGCGAAGAGACCCAGTACTTC
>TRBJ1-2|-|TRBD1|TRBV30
CACYRGGYTF
TGTGCCTGCTACAGGGGAGGCTACACCTTC
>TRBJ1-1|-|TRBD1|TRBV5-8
CASRVTGGGQNTEAFF
TGTGCCAGCAGGGTAACAGGGGGTGGCCAGAACACTGAAGCTTTCTTT
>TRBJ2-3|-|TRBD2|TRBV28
CASSSPSGAHSTDTQYF
TGTGCCAGCAGTTCCCCTAGCGGGGCCCATAGCACAGATACGCAGTATTTT
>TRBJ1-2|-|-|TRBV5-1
CASSLEAGYGYTF
TGCGCCAGCAGCTTGGAGGCAGGGTATGGCTACACCTTC
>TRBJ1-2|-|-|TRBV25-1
CASSDDTGPYGYTF
TGTGCCAGCAGTGATGATACAGGGCCCTATGGCTACACCTTC
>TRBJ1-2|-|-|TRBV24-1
CATSDRSYGYTF
TGTGCCACCAGTGATCGCAGTTATGGCTACACCTTC
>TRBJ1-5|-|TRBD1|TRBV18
CASSLGTEQPQHF
TGTGCCAGCTCACTGGGGACAGAACAGCCCCAGCATTTT
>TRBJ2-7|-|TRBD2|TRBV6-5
CASRGGGAGEQYF
TGTGCCAGCAGGGGGGGAGGGGCCGGAGAGCAGTACTTC
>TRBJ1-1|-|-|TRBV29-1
CSVASGNQNTEAFF
TGCAGCGTTGCCTCAGGAAATCAGAACACTGAAGCTTTCTTT
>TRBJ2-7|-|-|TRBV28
CASSRVYEQYF
TGTGCCAGCAGCCGAGTCTACGAGCAGTACTTC
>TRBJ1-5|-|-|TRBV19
CASSADSLFGNQPQHF
TGTGCCAGTAGTGCGGACAGCCTCTTTGGCAATCAGCCCCAGCATTTT
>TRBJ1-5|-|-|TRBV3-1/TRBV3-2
CASSQGWQGHQPQHF
TGTGCCAGCAGCCAGGGTTGGCAGGGCCATCAGCCCCAGCATTTT
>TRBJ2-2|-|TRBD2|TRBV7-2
CASSLTLVGGHTGELFF
TGTGCCAGCAGCTTAACTCTAGTGGGAGGGCACACCGGGGAGCTGTTTTTT
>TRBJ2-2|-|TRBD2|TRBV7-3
CASSPRTRGNTGELFF
TGTGCCAGCAGCCCTAGGACTAGAGGGAACACCGGGGAGCTGTTTTTT
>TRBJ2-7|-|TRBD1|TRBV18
CASSPRTGRAYEQYF
TGTGCCAGCTCACCCAGGACAGGCAGAGCCTACGAGCAGTACTTC
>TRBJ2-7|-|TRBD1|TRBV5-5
CASSFGEQGASYEQYF
TGTGCCAGCAGCTTTGGGGAACAGGGGGCTTCGTACGAGCAGTACTTC
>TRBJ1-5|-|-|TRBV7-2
CASSLGRTSSNQPQHF
TGTGCCAGCAGCTTAGGGCGGACTAGTAGCAATCAGCCCCAGCATTTT
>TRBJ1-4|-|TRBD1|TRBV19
CASSIERTGGLLEKLFF
TGTGCCAGTAGTATAGAGCGGACAGGGGGCTTGTTGGAAAAACTGTTTTTT
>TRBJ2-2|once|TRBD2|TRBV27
CASSPIAGLGGELFF
TGTGCCAGCAGTCCGATAGCGGGACTGGGCGGGGAGCTGTTTTTT
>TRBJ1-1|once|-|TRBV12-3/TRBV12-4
CASSHLTGVWAFF
TGTGCCAGCAGTCATCTGACAGGAGTATGGGCTTTCTTT
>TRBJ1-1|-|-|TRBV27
CASSLAGVGNTEAFF
TGTGCCAGCAGTTTGGCAGGGGTTGGGAACACTGAAGCTTTCTTT
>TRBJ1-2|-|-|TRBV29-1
CSVAVVRLGYTF
TGCAGCGTTGCGGTGGTAAGACTTGGCTACACCTTC
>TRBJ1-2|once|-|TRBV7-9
CASGTGDYGYTF
TGTGCCAGCGGGACGGGAGACTATGGCTACACCTTC
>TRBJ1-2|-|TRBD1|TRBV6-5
CASSRTGGLDYGYTF
TGTGCCAGCAGCAGGACAGGGGGCTTGGACTATGGCTACACCTTC
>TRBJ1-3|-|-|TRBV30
CAWGPHSSGNTIYF
TGTGCCTGGGGGCCCCACAGCTCCGGAAACACCATATATTTT
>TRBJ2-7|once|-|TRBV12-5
CASGLDEYEQYF
TGTGCTAGTGGTTTGGATGAGTACGAGCAGTACTTC
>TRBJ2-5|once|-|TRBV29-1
CSVVGRTNQETQYF
TGCAGCGTTGTGGGCAGAACAAACCAAGAGACCCAGTACTTC
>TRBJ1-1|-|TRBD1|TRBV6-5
CASSRGQGKAFF
TGTGCCAGCAGTCGAGGACAGGGAAAGGCTTTCTTT
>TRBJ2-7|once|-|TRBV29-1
CSARAGRSYEQYF
TGCAGCGCTCGGGCGGGGCGATCCTACGAGCAGTACTTC
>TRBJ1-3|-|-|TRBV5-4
CASSRFAGGRSGNTIYF
TGTGCCAGCAGCCGATTCGCGGGGGGACGCTCTGGAAACACCATATATTTT
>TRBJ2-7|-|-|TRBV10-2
CASSELESFNPYEQYF
TGCGCCAGCAGTGAGCTAGAATCCTTTAACCCCTACGAGCAGTACTTC
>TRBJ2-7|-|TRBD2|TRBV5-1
CASSSGLAYEQYF
TGCGCCAGCAGCTCGGGACTAGCTTACGAGCAGTACTTC
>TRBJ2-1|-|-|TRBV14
CASSQETSLNEQFF
TGTGCCAGCAGCCAAGAAACTAGTCTGAATGAGCAGTTCTTC
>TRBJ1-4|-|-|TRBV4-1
CASSQVVEKLFF
TGCGCCAGCAGCCAAGTCGTCGAAAAACTGTTTTTT
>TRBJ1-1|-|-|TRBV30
CAWIRDWGEAFF
TGTGCCTGGATCCGGGACTGGGGTGAAGCTTTCTTT